These 7 T cell receptor beta chains came from one sample sequenced in a study of T cells expressing NK-cell markers. TCRdb re-called the 5' RACE reads, yielding one record per CDR3 amino acid sequence without DNA. This table lists about 440,000 distinct CDR3 sequences. The specimen sequenced was blood T cells: a sorted CD56 or NKG2C T cell subset, CD4+ or CD8+ T cells, or bulk PBMC T cells (not recorded which). These receptors were obtained from a woman between 18 and 70 years old in good health.

This chain connects TRBV5-1 to TRBJ2-1; the D call of TRBD2 rests on TCRdb alone, since no DNA is present to check it. The CDR3 length is 17 residues. Germline CDR1 SGHRS, CDR2 YFSETQ. The CDR3 loop is CASSLARAVALGNEQFF.

CDR3 in amino acids: CSARDLLATGELFF. The rearrangement links TRBV20-1 to TRBJ2-2. Germline CDR1 and CDR2: DFQATT and SNEGSKA (reference sequence). This CDR3 contains 14 residues.

The chain has TRBV7-3 and TRBJ2-1; TCRdb proposes TRBD1, but this gene call is untestable without DNA. Germline lookup yields CDR1 SGHTA and CDR2 FQGTGA. The CDR3 is made up of 16 amino acids. CDR3 in amino acids: CASSFRRTGGWNEQFF.

This rearrangement joins TRBV10-3 to TRBJ2-7; the D gene TCRdb calls, TRBD1, cannot be checked with no DNA. Germline V gene data show CDR1 as ENHRY and CDR2 as SYGVKD. There are 16 residues in the CDR3. The CDR3 protein is CAISEGLTGSSYEQYF.

The chain combines TRBV7-2 with TRBJ2-7. The V gene's germline CDR1 is SGHTA and CDR2 FQGNSA. CDR3 length: 15 amino acids. This chain's CDR3 is CASTTLRGSVYEQYF. Full variable domain (rest looked up from reference TRBV7-2 and TRBJ2-7): GAGVSQSPSNKVTEKGKDVELRCDPISGHTALYWYRQSLGQGLEFLIYFQGNSAPDKSGLPSDRFSAERTGGSVSTLTIQRTQQEDSAVYLCASTTLRGSVYEQYFGPGTRLTVT.

The chain couples TRBV7-9 to TRBJ2-5. The germline V gene has CDR1 SEHNR and CDR2 FQNEAQ (reference sequence). The CDR3 is made up of 14 amino acids. The CDR3 region is CASSLAGIPETQYF.

The rearrangement joins TRBV7-9 to TRBJ2-2. Germline CDR1 SEHNR, CDR2 FQNEAQ (reference sequence). The CDR3 covers 12 residues. The CDR3 protein is CASSRFVGELFF.